What follows is one T cell receptor beta chain and its context. The antigen is not known. With the ViraFEST assay, the study expanded antigen-specific CD4+ T cells using viral peptide pools, then sequenced them. After more than 8 days in culture, the CD4+ T cells were isolated. The person was diagnosed with PCR-confirmed SARS-CoV-2 infection between March and December 2020. A few million PBMC were seeded per well and grown in the presence of roughly 11 IU/ml IL-2 and 9.5 to 10 ug/ml peptides. These data come from a study of vaccination effects on CD4 cells after COVID-19. The method was immunoSEQ multiplex PCR; TCRdb's version includes in-frame clones alone and lacks a portion of them. Altogether about 27,000 clones are present, roughly 74% being singletons, with the ten largest covering about 16%. Regarding the study as a whole: Vaccine-induced new clones formed most post-vaccine spike-reactive clones in convalescents.

Germline V gene lookup returns CDR1 KGHSH and CDR2 LQKENI. CDR3 length: 15 amino acids. V lost 2 bases and J lost 3; bases outside the gene matches: 2. The chain couples TRBV18 to TRBJ1-1, with TRBD1 matching 11 bases. The receptor's source is a human donor who had a prior SARS-CoV-2 infection. The starting material was CD4+ T cells from PBMCs cultured with HCoV-NL63 spike peptides, obtained before COVID-19 vaccination. The CDR3 nucleotides are TGTGCCAGCTCACCAGGGACAGGGGGGTACACTGAAGCTTTCTTT. Translating it yields CASSPGTGGYTEAFF.